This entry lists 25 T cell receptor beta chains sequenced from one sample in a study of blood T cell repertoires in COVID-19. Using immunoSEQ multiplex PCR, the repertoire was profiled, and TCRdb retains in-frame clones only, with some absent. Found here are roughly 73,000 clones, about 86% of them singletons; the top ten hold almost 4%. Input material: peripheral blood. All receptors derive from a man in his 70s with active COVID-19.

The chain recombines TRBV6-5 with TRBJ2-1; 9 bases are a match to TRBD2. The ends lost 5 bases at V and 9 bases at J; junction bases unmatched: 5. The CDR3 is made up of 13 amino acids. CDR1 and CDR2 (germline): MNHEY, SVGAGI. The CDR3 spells CASSSGRSGEQFF. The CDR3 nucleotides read TGTGCCAGCAGTAGCGGGAGGAGCGGTGAGCAGTTCTTC.

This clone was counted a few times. DNA for the CDR3: TGTGCCAGCGCAAAGCCATCGGGACAGGGGAGGGAGACCCAGTACTTC. Amino acids: CASAKPSGQGRETQYF. V and J are TRBV7-6 and TRBJ2-5; 10 nucleotides agree with TRBD1. In germline, CDR1 is SGHVS, CDR2 FNYEAQ. The length of the CDR3 is 16 residues. J gave up 5 bases and V 8 bases, and 14 bases lay outside the gene matches.

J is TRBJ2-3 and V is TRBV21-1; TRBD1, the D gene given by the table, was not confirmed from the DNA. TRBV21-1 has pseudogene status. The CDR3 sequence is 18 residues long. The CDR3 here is CASSKCCPGPPKTDTQYF. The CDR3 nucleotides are TGTGCCAGCAGCAAATGTTGCCCAGGCCCCCCCAAGACAGATACGCAGTATTTT.

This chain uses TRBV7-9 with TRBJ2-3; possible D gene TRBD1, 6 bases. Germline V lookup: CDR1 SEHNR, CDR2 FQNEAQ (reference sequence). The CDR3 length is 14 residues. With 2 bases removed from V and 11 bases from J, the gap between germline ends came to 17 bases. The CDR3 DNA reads TGTGCCAGCAGCTTACCCAGGGGCCCCCTGGGGCAGTATTTT. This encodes CASSLPRGPLGQYF.

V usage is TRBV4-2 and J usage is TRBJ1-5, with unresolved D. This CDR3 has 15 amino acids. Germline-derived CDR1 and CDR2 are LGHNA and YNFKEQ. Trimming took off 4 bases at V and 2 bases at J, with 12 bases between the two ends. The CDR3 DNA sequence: TGTGCCAGCAGCCCCGGGGTTCGGGGCAATCAGCCCCAGCATTTT. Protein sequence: CASSPGVRGNQPQHF.

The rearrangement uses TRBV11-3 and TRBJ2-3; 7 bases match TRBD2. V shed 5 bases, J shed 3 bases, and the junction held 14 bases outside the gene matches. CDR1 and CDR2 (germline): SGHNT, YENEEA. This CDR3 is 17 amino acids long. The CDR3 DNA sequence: TGTGCCAGCAGCCCCCCGACTAGCAGCTTTGGAACAGATACGCAGTATTTT. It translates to CASSPPTSSFGTDTQYF.

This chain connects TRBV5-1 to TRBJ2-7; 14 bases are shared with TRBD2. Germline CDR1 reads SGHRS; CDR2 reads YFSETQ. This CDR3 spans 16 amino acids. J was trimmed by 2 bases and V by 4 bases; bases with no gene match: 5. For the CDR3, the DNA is TGCGCCAGCAGCCCGGGACTAGCGGGAGTCGCCTACGAGCAGTACTTC. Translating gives CASSPGLAGVAYEQYF.

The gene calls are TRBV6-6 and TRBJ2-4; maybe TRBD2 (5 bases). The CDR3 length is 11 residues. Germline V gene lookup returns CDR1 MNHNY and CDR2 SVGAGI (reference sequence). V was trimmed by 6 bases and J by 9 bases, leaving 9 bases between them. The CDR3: CASSPRGIQYF. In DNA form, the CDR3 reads TGTGCCAGCAGCCCACGGGGCATTCAGTACTTC.

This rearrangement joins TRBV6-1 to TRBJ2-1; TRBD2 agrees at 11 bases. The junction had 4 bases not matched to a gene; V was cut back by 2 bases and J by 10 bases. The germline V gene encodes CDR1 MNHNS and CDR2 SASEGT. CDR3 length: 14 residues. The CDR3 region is CASSEPGTSGEQFF. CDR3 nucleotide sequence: TGTGCCAGCAGTGAACCTGGGACTAGCGGCGAGCAGTTCTTC.

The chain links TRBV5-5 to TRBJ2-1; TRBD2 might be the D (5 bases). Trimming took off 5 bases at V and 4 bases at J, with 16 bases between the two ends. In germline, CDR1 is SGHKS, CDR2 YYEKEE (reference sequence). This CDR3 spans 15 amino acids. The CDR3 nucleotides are TGTGCCAGCAGGGGCGGCGGGCTCTCGTACAATGAGCAGTTCTTC. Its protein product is CASRGGGLSYNEQFF.

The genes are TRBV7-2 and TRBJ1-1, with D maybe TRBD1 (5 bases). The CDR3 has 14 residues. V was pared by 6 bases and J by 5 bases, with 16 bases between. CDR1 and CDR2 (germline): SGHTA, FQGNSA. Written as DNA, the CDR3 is TGTGCCAGCAGATCGGGTGTATCAGGGACTGAAGCTTTCTTT. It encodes CASRSGVSGTEAFF.

CDR3 protein: CASSEASRAEAFF. The CDR3 bases are TGTGCCAGCAGTGAAGCCTCCAGGGCTGAAGCTTTCTTT. The J gene is TRBJ1-1, the V gene TRBV6-1, with TRBD1 as a possible D gene (5 bases). The V end lost 0 bases, the J end lost 6 bases, and 8 bases lay between the germline ends. The CDR3 has 13 residues. Germline V gene lookup returns CDR1 MNHNS and CDR2 SASEGT.

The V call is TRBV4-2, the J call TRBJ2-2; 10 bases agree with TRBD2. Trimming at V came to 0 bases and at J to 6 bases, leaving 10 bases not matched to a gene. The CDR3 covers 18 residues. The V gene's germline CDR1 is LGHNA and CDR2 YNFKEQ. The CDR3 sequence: CASSQDPASGRQAGELFF. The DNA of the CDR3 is TGTGCCAGCAGCCAAGATCCAGCTAGCGGGAGACAGGCCGGGGAGCTGTTTTTT.

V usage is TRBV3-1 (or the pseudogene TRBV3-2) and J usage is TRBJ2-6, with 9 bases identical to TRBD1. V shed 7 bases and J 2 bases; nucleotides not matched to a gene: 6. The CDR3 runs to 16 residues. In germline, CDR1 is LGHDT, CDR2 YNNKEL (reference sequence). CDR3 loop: CASIRDRAAGANVLTF. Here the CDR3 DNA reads TGTGCCAGCATCCGGGACAGGGCGGCTGGGGCCAACGTCCTGACTTTC.

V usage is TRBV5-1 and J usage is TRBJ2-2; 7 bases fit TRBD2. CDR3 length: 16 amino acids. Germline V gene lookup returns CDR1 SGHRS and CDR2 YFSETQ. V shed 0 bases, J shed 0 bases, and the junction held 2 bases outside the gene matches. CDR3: CASSLGLAANTGELFF. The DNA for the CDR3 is TGCGCCAGCAGCTTGGGGCTAGCGGCGAACACCGGGGAGCTGTTTTTT.

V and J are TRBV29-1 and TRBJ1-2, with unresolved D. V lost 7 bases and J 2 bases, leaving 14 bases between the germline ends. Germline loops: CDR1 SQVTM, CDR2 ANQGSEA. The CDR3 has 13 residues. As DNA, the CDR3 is TGCAGCGCCCGAGAGGGCAGAAACTATGGCTACACCTTC. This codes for CSAREGRNYGYTF. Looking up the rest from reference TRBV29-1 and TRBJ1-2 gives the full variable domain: SAVISQKPSRDICQRGTSLTIQCQVDSQVTMMFWYRQQPGQSLTLIATANQGSEATYESGFVIDKFPISRPNLTFSTLTVSNMSPEDSSIYLCSAREGRNYGYTFGSGTRLTVV.

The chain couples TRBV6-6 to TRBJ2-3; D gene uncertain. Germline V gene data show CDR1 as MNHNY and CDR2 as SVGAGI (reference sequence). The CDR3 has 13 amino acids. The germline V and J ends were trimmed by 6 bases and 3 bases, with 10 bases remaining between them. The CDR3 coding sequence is TGTGCCAGCAGCCCCCAGTGGACAGATACGCAGTATTTT. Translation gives CASSPQWTDTQYF.

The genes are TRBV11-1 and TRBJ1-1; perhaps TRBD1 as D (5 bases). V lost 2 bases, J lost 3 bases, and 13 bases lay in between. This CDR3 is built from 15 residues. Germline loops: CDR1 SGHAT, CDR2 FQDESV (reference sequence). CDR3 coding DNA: TGTGCCAGCAGCTTAAGGATGGGGCGTGACACTGAAGCTTTCTTT. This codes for CASSLRMGRDTEAFF.

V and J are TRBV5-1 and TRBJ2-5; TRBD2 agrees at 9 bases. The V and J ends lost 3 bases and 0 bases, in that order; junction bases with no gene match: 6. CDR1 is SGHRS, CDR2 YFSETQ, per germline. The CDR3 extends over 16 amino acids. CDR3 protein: CASSSGTSLYQETQYF. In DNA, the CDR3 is TGCGCCAGCAGCTCCGGGACTAGCTTGTACCAAGAGACCCAGTACTTC.

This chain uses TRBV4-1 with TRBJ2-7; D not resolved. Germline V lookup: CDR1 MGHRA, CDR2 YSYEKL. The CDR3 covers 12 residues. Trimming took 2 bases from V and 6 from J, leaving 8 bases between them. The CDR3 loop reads CASSQQDLEQYF. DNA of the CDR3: TGCGCCAGCAGCCAACAGGATCTCGAGCAGTACTTC.

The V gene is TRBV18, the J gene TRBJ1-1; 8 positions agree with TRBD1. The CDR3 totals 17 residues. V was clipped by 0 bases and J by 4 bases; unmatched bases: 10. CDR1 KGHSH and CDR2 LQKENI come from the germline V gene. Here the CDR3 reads CASSPPLAGGKGTEAFF. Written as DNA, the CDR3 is TGTGCCAGCTCACCACCCTTGGCAGGGGGCAAGGGCACTGAAGCTTTCTTT.

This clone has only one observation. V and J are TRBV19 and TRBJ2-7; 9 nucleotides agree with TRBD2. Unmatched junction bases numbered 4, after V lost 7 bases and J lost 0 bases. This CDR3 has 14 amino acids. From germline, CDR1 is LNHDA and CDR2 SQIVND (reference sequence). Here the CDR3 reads CASKREASSYEQYF. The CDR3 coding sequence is TGTGCCAGTAAGCGGGAGGCTAGCTCCTACGAGCAGTACTTC.

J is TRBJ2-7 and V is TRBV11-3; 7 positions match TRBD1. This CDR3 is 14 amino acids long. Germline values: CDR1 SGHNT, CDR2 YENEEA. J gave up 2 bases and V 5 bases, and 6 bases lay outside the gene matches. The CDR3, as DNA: TGTGCCAGCAGCACCGACAGGGTTACCTACGAGCAGTACTTC. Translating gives CASSTDRVTYEQYF.

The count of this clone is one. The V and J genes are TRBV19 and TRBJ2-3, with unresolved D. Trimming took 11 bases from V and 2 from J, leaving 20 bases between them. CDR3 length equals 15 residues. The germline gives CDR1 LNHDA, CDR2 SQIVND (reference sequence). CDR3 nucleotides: TGTGCCCGTCTCAGGCTCGTCCAACACACAGATACGCAGTATTTT. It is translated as CARLRLVQHTDTQYF.

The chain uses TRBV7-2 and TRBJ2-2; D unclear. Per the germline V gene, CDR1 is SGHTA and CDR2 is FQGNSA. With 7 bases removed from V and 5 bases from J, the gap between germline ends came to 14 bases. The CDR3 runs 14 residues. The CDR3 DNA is TGTGCCAGCAACCCCCGCGGAGCGACCGGGGAGCTGTTTTTT. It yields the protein CASNPRGATGELFF.